One sample yielded the 5 T cell receptor beta chains listed below, sequenced in a study of neoadjuvant anti-PD-1 for oral cavity cancer. Time point meaning: after neoadjuvant nivolumab, at surgical resection. Generated by immunoSEQ multiplex PCR, the TCRdb table keeps only in-frame clones and is missing some. The profile shows about 37,000 clones, 30% to 40% of them singletons. Sequenced here: tumor tissue, sampled after nivolumab (anti-PD-1) treatment. These receptors were obtained from a person aged 40 to 85 with oral cavity squamous cell carcinoma.

This clone was observed at least ten times. The chain employs TRBV7-9 and TRBJ2-1; D might be TRBD1 or TRBD2, each matching 5 bases. Trimming took 4 bases from V and 7 from J, leaving 23 bases between them. CDR3 length equals 17 residues. Germline assignment: CDR1 SEHNR and CDR2 FQNEAQ (reference sequence). Here the CDR3 reads CASSSGGALGSGNEQFF. The DNA for the CDR3 is TGTGCCAGCAGCTCCGGTGGGGCGTTAGGGTCGGGGAATGAGCAGTTCTTC.

The V gene is TRBV6-5, the J gene TRBJ2-7, with TRBD2 matching 7 bases. Per germline, CDR1 MNHEY and CDR2 SVGAGI. The CDR3 sequence is 14 residues long. V lost 2 bases, J lost 4 bases, and 5 bases stayed unmatched. In DNA form, the CDR3 reads TGTGCCAGCAGTTACAGTGGGACTATTTACGAGCAGTACTTC. It codes for CASSYSGTIYEQYF.

This clone appeared a single time. The chain employs TRBV2 and TRBJ1-2; D call uncertain. The CDR3 length is 13 residues. In germline, CDR1 is SNHLY, CDR2 FYNNEI. V gave up 5 bases and J gave up 4 bases, with 11 bases separating them. This chain's CDR3 is CASSFTPFYGYTF. The CDR3, as DNA: TGTGCCAGCAGTTTTACTCCTTTCTATGGCTACACCTTC.

The chain is built from TRBV9 and TRBJ2-2, with a possible D match to TRBD1 (5 bases). CDR1 SGDLS and CDR2 YYNGEE come from the germline V gene. CDR3 length: 16 amino acids. V was cut by 4 bases and J by 6 bases, with 19 bases left in between. CDR3 loop: CASSRFFWVRAGELFF. CDR3 nucleotide sequence: TGTGCCAGCAGCCGATTTTTTTGGGTCAGGGCCGGGGAGCTGTTTTTT.

The chain recombines TRBV15 with TRBJ2-1; 12 bases are a match to TRBD2. V lost 4 bases, J lost 9 bases, and 7 bases stayed unmatched. The V gene's germline CDR1 is LNHNV and CDR2 YYDKDF (reference sequence). CDR3 length equals 15 residues. CDR3 residues: CATSIRPSGRGEQFF. CDR3 bases: TGTGCCACCAGCATCCGGCCTAGCGGGAGGGGTGAGCAGTTCTTC.